This record covers a single TCR beta chain. The antigen remains unidentified. The data were obtained in a study of cytomegalovirus exposure and HLA in healthy donors. Points from the study as a whole: The investigators catalogued 150 to 200 TCR beta chains as cytomegalovirus-associated. Some V segments could not be told apart, so they were left out, TRBV6-2 and TRBV6-3 among them. Follow-up analysis later connected one missense variant in DCLRE1C with trimming of TCR beta V- and J-genes. The authors judged a highly shared variant cluster likely a sequencing artifact.

The germline V gene encodes CDR1 SGHNT and CDR2 YYREEE (reference sequence). With V trimmed by 4 bases and J by 7 bases, 3 bases remained unmatched. The CDR3 sequence is 15 residues long. Primers: 60 Vbeta forward and 13 Jbeta reverse. Generated by immunoSEQ multiplex PCR, the TCRdb table keeps only in-frame clones and is missing some. Here the sample spans over 150,000 clones, approximately 78% being singletons. The specimen was PBMCs. This sequence originates from a woman in her forties or fifties in good health and CMV-seropositive. This chain joins TRBV5-4 and TRBJ2-4; 15 bases are shared with TRBD2. Here the CDR3 DNA reads TGTGCCAGCAGCCACGGGACTAGCGGGGGGAACATTCAGTACTTC. It yields the protein CASSHGTSGGNIQYF.